This TCR beta chain was sequenced for a study of OX40 agonist ivuxolimab in advanced cancers. About the study: Treatment of patients was with ivuxolimab, an agonistic anti-OX40 (CD134) antibody. Study-level findings and limits: Normalized expansion of T-cell clones was also low for some nonresponders. People who partly responded at 0.1-3.0 mg/kg had some of the least clonal expansion seen.

Peripheral blood came from all dose cohorts at three timepoints. Repertoires were generated with immunoSEQ multiplex PCR, while TCRdb's copy carries only in-frame clones and drops some. Among over 55,000 clones, approximately 93% were seen once, and the ten largest hold 2% to 2.5%. Comment on this clone: Its cognate antigen is unknown.

Germline loops: CDR1 SGDLS, CDR2 YYNGEE. V gave up 0 bases and J gave up 7 bases; unmatched junction bases: 3. The CDR3 contains 14 residues. The rearrangement links TRBV9 to TRBJ2-1, with TRBD1 identical over 8 bases. This TCR was sampled from an adult with an advanced solid tumor such as melanoma, head and neck, liver or kidney cancer. Sequencing was performed on CD4+ or CD8+ T cells sorted from blood, taken in a trial of the OX40 agonist ivuxolimab. The CDR3 region is CASSVENRGNEQFF. CDR3 DNA sequence: TGTGCCAGCAGCGTAGAGAACAGGGGGAATGAGCAGTTCTTC.